This T cell receptor (beta chain) was recorded in a study of blood T cell repertoires in COVID-19. Turning to the study itself: Whether acute or convalescent, the COVID-19 samples came from the United States, Italy and Spain. Sources were T cells, B-cell-depleted T cells, or PBMCs; the material itself was cDNA or gDNA.

Per the study methods: From reference gene primer amplification, estimates of nucleated cell counts were derived. Sequenced by immunoSEQ multiplex PCR; TCRdb stores in-frame clones only, minus some. V and J calls and clone size are given by that table; D and trimming were obtained from the DNA. The profile covers 45,000 to 50,000 clones, with over 70% appearing a single time and roughly 7.4% taken by the ten largest. Sequenced material: peripheral blood. The source is a man over 45 with acute or convalescent COVID-19.

CDR3 protein: CASSLTQFYEQYF. The CDR3 coding sequence is TGCGCCAGCAGCTTGACACAGTTCTACGAGCAGTACTTC. V is TRBV5-1 and J is TRBJ2-7; D gene uncertain. V dropped 1 base and J dropped 3 bases, with 8 bases sitting between them. The CDR3 loop spans 13 amino acids. The V gene's germline CDR1 is SGHRS and CDR2 YFSETQ.